This T cell receptor (beta chain) was captured by sequencing in a study of cytotoxic CD8 clonotypes in ibrutinib-treated CLL. Findings of the study overall: Collection times varied between progressing and sustained-remission patients. Stable or contracted on treatment, public clonotypes were also uncommon. Clonality, elevated at ibrutinib response, dropped back toward baseline at progression.

Points on this clone: What it recognizes is unknown.

The table came from immunoSEQ multiplex PCR; TCRdb's copy has only in-frame clones and leaves some out. This table holds about 130,000 clones, 70% to 80% found once. This sequence originates from a human donor with chronic lymphocytic leukemia. Material: PBMCs, obtained after 12 months of ibrutinib treatment.

The DNA of the CDR3 is TGTGCCAGCAGTGGGACAGGGGGGGATGAGCAGTTCTTC. This translates into CASSGTGGDEQFF. V is TRBV2 and J is TRBJ2-1; TRBD1 agrees at 10 bases. This CDR3 has 13 residues. Germline-derived CDR1 and CDR2 are SNHLY and FYNNEI. V was clipped by 4 bases and J by 8 bases; unmatched bases: 2.